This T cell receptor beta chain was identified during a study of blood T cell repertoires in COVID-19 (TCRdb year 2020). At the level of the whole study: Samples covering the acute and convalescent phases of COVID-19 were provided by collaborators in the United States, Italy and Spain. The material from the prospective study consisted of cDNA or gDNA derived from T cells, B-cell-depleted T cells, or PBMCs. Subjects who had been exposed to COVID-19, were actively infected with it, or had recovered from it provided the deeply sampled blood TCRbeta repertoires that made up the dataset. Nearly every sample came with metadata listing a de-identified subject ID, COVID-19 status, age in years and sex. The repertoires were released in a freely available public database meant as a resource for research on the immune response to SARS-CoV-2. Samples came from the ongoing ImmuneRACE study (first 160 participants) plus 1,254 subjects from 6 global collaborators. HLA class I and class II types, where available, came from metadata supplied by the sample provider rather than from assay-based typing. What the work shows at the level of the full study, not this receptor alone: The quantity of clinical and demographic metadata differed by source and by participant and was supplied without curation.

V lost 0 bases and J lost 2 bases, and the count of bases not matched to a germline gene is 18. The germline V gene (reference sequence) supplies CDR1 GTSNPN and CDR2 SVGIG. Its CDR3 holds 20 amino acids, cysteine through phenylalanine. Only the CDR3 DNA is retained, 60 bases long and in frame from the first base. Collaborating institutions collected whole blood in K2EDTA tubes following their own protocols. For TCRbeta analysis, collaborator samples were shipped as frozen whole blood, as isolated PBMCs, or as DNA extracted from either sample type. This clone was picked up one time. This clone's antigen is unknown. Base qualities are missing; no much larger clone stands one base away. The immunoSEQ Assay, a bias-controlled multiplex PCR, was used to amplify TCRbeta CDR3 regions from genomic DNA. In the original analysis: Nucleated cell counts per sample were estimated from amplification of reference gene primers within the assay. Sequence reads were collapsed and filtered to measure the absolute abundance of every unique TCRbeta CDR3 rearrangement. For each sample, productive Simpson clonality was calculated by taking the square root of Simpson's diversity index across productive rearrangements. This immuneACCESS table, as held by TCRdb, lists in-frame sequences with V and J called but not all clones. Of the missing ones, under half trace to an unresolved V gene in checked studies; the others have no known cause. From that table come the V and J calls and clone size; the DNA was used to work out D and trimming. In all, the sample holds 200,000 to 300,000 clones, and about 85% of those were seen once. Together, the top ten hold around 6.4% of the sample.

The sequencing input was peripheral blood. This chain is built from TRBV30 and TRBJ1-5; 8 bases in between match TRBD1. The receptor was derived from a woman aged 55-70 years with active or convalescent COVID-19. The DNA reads TGTGCCTGGAGTGTACCCTCTTACAGACCCCCGGGACAGGGCAATCAGCCCCAGCATTTT. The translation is CAWSVPSYRPPGQGNQPQHF. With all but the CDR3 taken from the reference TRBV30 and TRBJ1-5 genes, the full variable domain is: SQTIHQWPATLVQPVGSPLSLECTVEGTSNPNLYWYRQAAGRGLQLLFYSVGIGQISSEVPQNLSASRPQDRQFILSSKKLLLSDSGFYLCAWSVPSYRPPGQGNQPQHFGDGTRLSIL.